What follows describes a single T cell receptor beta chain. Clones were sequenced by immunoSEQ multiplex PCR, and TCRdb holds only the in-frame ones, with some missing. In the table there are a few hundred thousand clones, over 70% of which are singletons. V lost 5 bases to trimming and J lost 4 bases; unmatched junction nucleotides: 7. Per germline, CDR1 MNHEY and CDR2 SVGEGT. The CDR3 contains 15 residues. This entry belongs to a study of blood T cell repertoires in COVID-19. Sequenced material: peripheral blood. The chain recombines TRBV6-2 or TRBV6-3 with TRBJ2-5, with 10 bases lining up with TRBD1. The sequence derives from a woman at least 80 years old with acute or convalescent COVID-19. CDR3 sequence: CASSPSRTGGETQYF. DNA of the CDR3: TGTGCCAGCAGTCCCTCACGGACAGGGGGAGAGACCCAGTACTTC.